The 14 T cell receptor beta chains reported below all come from one sample, sequenced in a study of T-cell reconstitution after alpha-beta-depleted transplantation in children. TCRbeta library preparation incorporated unique molecular identifiers. TCRdb reprocessed the PCR reads with MiXCR, giving one entry per CDR3 protein. Of about 980,000 distinct CDR3 sequences detected, around 30% appear once; the ten largest clones hold 25% to 35%. This sample comprised PBMCs, mostly from graft donor cells, obtained 360 days after TCRalphabeta/CD19-depleted stem cell transplant. The source is a boy younger than two who had a stem cell transplant for SCID, so the T cells may come from the graft donor.

The chain carries TRBV29-1 and TRBJ2-1; 9 positions agree with TRBD2. The germline V gene encodes CDR1 SQVTM and CDR2 ANQGSEA. The CDR3 contains 14 residues. Trimming at V came to 6 bases and at J to 7 bases, leaving 10 bases not matched to a gene. In DNA form, the CDR3 reads TGCAGCGTGGCAGGGAGACTAGCGGTGAATGAGCAGTTCTTC. It codes for CSVAGRLAVNEQFF.

The V gene is TRBV11-3, the J gene TRBJ2-7, with 9 bases matching TRBD2. J was trimmed by 5 bases and V by 0 bases; bases with no gene match: 8. The CDR3 spans 16 residues. Germline CDR1 reads SGHNT; CDR2 reads YENEEA. DNA for the CDR3: TGTGCCAGCAGCTTAGATCGAGCGGGGGGTGTCAACGAGCAGTACTTC. It specifies CASSLDRAGGVNEQYF.

The chain joins TRBV7-9 to TRBJ2-1; the D is unclear. V dropped 5 bases and J dropped 1 base, with 9 bases sitting between them. CDR1 SEHNR and CDR2 FQNEAQ come from the germline V gene (reference sequence). CDR3 length: 14 amino acids. In DNA, the CDR3 is TGTGCCAGCAGCCCCTCGCAGTCCTACAATGAGCAGTTCTTC. It translates to CASSPSQSYNEQFF. Filled out from reference TRBV7-9 and TRBJ2-1, the complete variable domain reads DTGVSQNPRHKITKRGQNVTFRCDPISEHNRLYWYRQTLGQGPEFLTYFQNEAQLEKSRLLSDRFSAERPKGSFSTLEIQRTEQGDSAMYLCASSPSQSYNEQFFGPGTRLTVL.

V is TRBV5-1 and J is TRBJ2-3; perhaps TRBD2 as D (6 bases). Germline CDR1 reads SGHRS; CDR2 reads YFSETQ. V was shortened by 3 bases and J by 4 bases, with 15 bases between the two germline ends. There are 15 residues in the CDR3. CDR3 sequence: CASSSPGLLADTQYF. As DNA, the CDR3 is TGCGCCAGCAGCTCCCCGGGACTCCTGGCAGATACGCAGTATTTT. Combining the CDR3 with reference TRBV5-1 and TRBJ2-3 gives the whole variable domain KAGVTQTPRYLIKTRGQQVTLSCSPISGHRSVSWYQQTPGQGLQFLFEYFSETQRNKGNFPGRFSGRQFSNSRSEMNVSTLELGDSALYLCASSSPGLLADTQYFGPGTRLTVL.

This clonotype was detected a few times. The genes are TRBV10-3 and TRBJ2-7; 8 bases match TRBD1. After removal of 8 bases from V and 0 bases from J, the junction contained 9 bases not matched to a gene. This CDR3 spans 15 amino acids. Germline assignment: CDR1 ENHRY and CDR2 SYGVKD. The CDR3 DNA is TGTGCCATCGGGGGGAACAGGGGGAACTCCTACGAGCAGTACTTC. Translation gives CAIGGNRGNSYEQYF.

The chain recombines TRBV15 with TRBJ1-2; 9 bases fit TRBD1. J lost 10 bases, V lost 2 bases, and 8 bases had no gene match. Germline V lookup: CDR1 LNHNV, CDR2 YYDKDF (reference sequence). The CDR3 spans 14 residues. CDR3 in DNA: TGTGCCACCAGCAGATCCGGGACAGGGCTCTCCTACACCTTC. Translation: CATSRSGTGLSYTF.

The chain couples TRBV19 to TRBJ1-5, with a possible D match to TRBD1 (6 bases). V dropped 7 bases and J dropped 5 bases, with 18 bases sitting between them. This CDR3 is built from 15 residues. The germline V gene encodes CDR1 LNHDA and CDR2 SQIVND (reference sequence). The CDR3, as DNA: TGTGCCAGTAATCTTTACCCAGGGGATTATCAGCCCCAGCATTTT. Its translation is CASNLYPGDYQPQHF.

The chain has TRBV10-3 and TRBJ2-7; D is possibly TRBD1 (6 bases). The V end lost 9 bases, the J end lost 5 bases, and 20 bases lay between the germline ends. This CDR3 comprises 14 residues. Germline V CDR1 and CDR2: ENHRY, SYGVKD. CDR3 amino acids: CAMAPVGARDEQYF. CDR3 DNA sequence: TGTGCCATGGCGCCCGTGGGGGCGCGGGACGAGCAGTACTTC.

CDR3 bases: TGCAGTGCTTCCGACTCCCCCAACTCCTACGAGCAGTACTTC. Its protein is CSASDSPNSYEQYF. J is TRBJ2-7 and V is TRBV20-1, with unresolved D. Per the germline V gene, CDR1 is DFQATT and CDR2 is SNEGSKA (reference sequence). Trimming took off 5 bases at V and 0 bases at J, with 14 bases between the two ends. CDR3 length equals 14 residues.

The chain couples TRBV7-2 to TRBJ2-7, with TRBD2 matching 9 bases. With V trimmed by 5 bases and J by 2 bases, 7 bases remained unmatched. This CDR3 is 15 amino acids long. Germline V gene data show CDR1 as SGHTA and CDR2 as FQGNSA. The CDR3, as DNA: TGTGCCAGCAGCGTAAGCGGGGGGACTACCTACGAGCAGTACTTC. Protein: CASSVSGGTTYEQYF.

The sample holds one count of this clonotype. Being one base from a much bigger clone, this may be a read error. The chain uses TRBV4-3 and TRBJ1-1; TRBD1 might be the D (5 bases). Deletions cut 0 bases from V and 1 base from J, with 6 bases between. The germline CDR1 and CDR2 sequences are LGHNA and YSLEER. The CDR3 spans 14 residues. The CDR3: CASSQEGENTEAFF. The DNA of the CDR3 is TGCGCCAGCAGCCAAGAGGGGGAGAACACTGAAGCTTTCTTT.

This clonotype was detected only a few times. This chain joins TRBV7-9 and TRBJ1-1; D gene uncertain. This CDR3 region has 12 residues. Trimming shortened V by 0 bases and J by 6 bases, and 5 bases separated the two germline ends. Germline CDR1 and CDR2: SEHNR and FQNEAQ (reference sequence). CDR3 nucleotides: TGTGCCAGCAGCTTAGCACATCCTGAAGCTTTCTTT. Encoded protein: CASSLAHPEAFF. Looking up the rest from reference TRBV7-9 and TRBJ1-1 gives the full variable domain: DTGVSQNPRHKITKRGQNVTFRCDPISEHNRLYWYRQTLGQGPEFLTYFQNEAQLEKSRLLSDRFSAERPKGSFSTLEIQRTEQGDSAMYLCASSLAHPEAFFGQGTRLTVV.

The chain carries TRBV29-1 and TRBJ2-1; 8 bases align to TRBD2. The CDR3 covers 14 residues. V lost 6 bases to trimming and J lost 6 bases; unmatched junction nucleotides: 10. Germline V lookup: CDR1 SQVTM, CDR2 ANQGSEA. The CDR3 DNA reads TGCAGCGTCCTTACGGGGGGGGCGATCAATGAGCAGTTCTTC. Its protein product is CSVLTGGAINEQFF.

This clonotype has more than one count but fewer than ten. V gene TRBV28 combines with J gene TRBJ2-2; 8 nucleotides line up with TRBD2. The CDR3 has 20 residues. With V trimmed by 5 bases and J by 3 bases, 20 bases remained unmatched. Germline CDR1 is MDHEN and CDR2 is SYDVKM. The CDR3 reads CASSPSTGAGALSYTGELFF. CDR3 bases: TGTGCCAGCAGTCCCTCCACGGGAGCGGGGGCCCTTTCGTACACCGGGGAGCTGTTTTTT.